These T cell receptor beta chains were read from a single sample in a study of blood T cell repertoires in COVID-19. Data came from immunoSEQ multiplex PCR; TCRdb stores just in-frame clones and leaves some out. The table shows a few hundred thousand clones, with approximately 80% occurring only once. The specimen was PBMCs or T cells enriched from blood (not recorded which). These receptors all stem from a man in his thirties or forties with acute COVID-19. Both conserved end residues are part of each CDR3. The D gene is left open where the match is weak. Size is stated for part of the rows, as once, few or many counts, or as a class when the clone is expanded.

D	V	J	size	CDR3	DNA
NA	TRBV11-2	TRBJ2-7	NA	CASSRLTSSYEQYF	TGTGCCAGCAGCCGATTGACTAGCTCCTACGAGCAGTACTTC
NA	TRBV6-5	TRBJ1-5	NA	CASSQRGQPQHF	TGTGCCAGCAGCCAGAGAGGGCAGCCCCAGCATTTT
NA	TRBV27	TRBJ2-7	NA	CASSFKGDTTYEQYF	TGTGCCAGCAGTTTCAAGGGGGACACCACATACGAGCAGTACTTC
TRBD1	TRBV25-1	TRBJ1-5	NA	CASSDGRGLQPQHF	TGTGCCAGCAGTGATGGCAGGGGGCTTCAGCCCCAGCATTTT
TRBD1	TRBV24-1	TRBJ1-2	NA	CATSDSGTGLDYGYTF	TGTGCCACCAGTGATTCCGGGACAGGGTTGGACTATGGCTACACCTTC
TRBD1	TRBV14	TRBJ1-6	once	CASSQVRDRSYNSPLHF	TGTGCCAGCAGCCAGGTTCGGGACAGGAGTTATAATTCACCCCTCCACTTT
TRBD1	TRBV6-5	TRBJ2-5	NA	CASLQRGQASETQYF	TGTGCCAGTCTCCAACGCGGACAGGCCTCGGAGACCCAGTACTTC
TRBD1	TRBV11-2	TRBJ1-4	NA	CASSSYRDRGGELFF	TGTGCCAGCAGCTCCTACCGGGACAGGGGTGGTGAACTGTTTTTT
TRBD1	TRBV5-4	TRBJ1-6	NA	CASMDRVGSPLHF	TGTGCCAGCATGGACAGGGTTGGTTCACCCCTCCACTTT
NA	TRBV14	TRBJ2-1	many	CASSQDSPGKNYNEQFF	TGTGCCAGCAGCCAAGATTCCCCAGGGAAAAACTACAATGAGCAGTTCTTC
NA	TRBV5-1	TRBJ1-2	NA	CASSAPGTRASYGYTF	TGCGCCAGCAGTGCACCCGGGACAAGAGCCTCCTATGGCTACACCTTC
NA	TRBV6-2/TRBV6-3	TRBJ1-1	once	CASSAQGPTEAFF	TGTGCCAGCAGTGCTCAGGGTCCCACTGAAGCTTTCTTT
NA	TRBV6-5	TRBJ1-1	few	CASSRIQGSTEAFF	TGTGCCAGCAGCCGGATACAGGGTTCCACTGAAGCTTTCTTT
NA	TRBV7-3	TRBJ1-2	NA	CASSLGPTAYGYTF	TGTGCCAGCAGCTTAGGACCGACAGCTTATGGCTACACCTTC
TRBD1	TRBV27	TRBJ2-7	NA	CASSFNRGDEQYF	TGTGCCAGCAGTTTTAACAGGGGGGACGAGCAGTACTTC
TRBD2	TRBV11-2	TRBJ2-5	large	CASSLTSAGRGETQYF	TGTGCCAGCAGCTTAACTTCGGCGGGGAGGGGAGAGACCCAGTACTTC
TRBD1	TRBV27	TRBJ1-2	NA	CASSPVTGAYGYTF	TGTGCCAGCAGTCCGGTGACAGGGGCCTATGGCTACACCTTC
NA	TRBV3-1/TRBV3-2	TRBJ1-2	NA	CASSQELGQIYGYTF	TGTGCCAGCAGCCAAGAATTAGGACAGATCTATGGCTACACCTTC
TRBD1	TRBV5-1	TRBJ1-4	NA	CASKGADNEKLFF	TGCGCCAGCAAGGGGGCCGATAATGAAAAACTGTTTTTT
NA	TRBV7-9	TRBJ1-3	NA	CASSLTPSSGNTIYF	TGTGCCAGCAGCTTGACACCGAGCTCTGGAAACACCATATATTTT
NA	TRBV7-9	TRBJ1-3	NA	CASSPSGNTIYF	TGTGCCAGCAGCCCGTCTGGAAACACCATATATTTT
TRBD1	TRBV11-2	TRBJ1-2	few	CASSPLARQGDGYTF	TGTGCCAGCAGCCCCCTCGCCAGACAGGGGGACGGCTACACCTTC
NA	TRBV11-2	TRBJ2-1	NA	CASSLDNRVGEQFF	TGTGCCAGCAGCTTAGATAACAGGGTTGGTGAGCAGTTCTTC
NA	TRBV5-6	TRBJ2-7	NA	CASSSGPGNYEQYF	TGTGCCAGCAGCTCTGGACCGGGGAACTACGAGCAGTACTTC
NA	TRBV9	TRBJ2-7	NA	CASSAGGQYEQYF	TGTGCCAGCAGCGCTGGAGGACAGTACGAGCAGTACTTC
NA	TRBV12-5	TRBJ1-1	NA	CASGLEKKLGHENTEAFF	TGTGCTAGTGGTTTGGAAAAGAAGTTGGGACACGAGAACACTGAAGCTTTCTTT
TRBD2	TRBV5-4	TRBJ2-3	many	CASSGGLAGTSTDTQYF	TGTGCCAGCAGCGGGGGACTAGCGGGGACTAGCACAGATACGCAGTATTTT
TRBD2	TRBV5-4	TRBJ2-1	few	CASSPWGGPYGNEQFF	TGTGCCAGCAGCCCCTGGGGGGGACCCTACGGCAATGAGCAGTTCTTC
NA	TRBV19	TRBJ1-3	few	CASSTNTGNTIYF	TGTGCCAGTAGTACCAACACAGGAAACACCATATATTTT
NA	TRBV27	TRBJ2-7	NA	CASLRGVRSYEQYF	TGTGCCAGCCTCCGGGGTGTTAGATCCTACGAGCAGTACTTC
NA	TRBV5-1	TRBJ1-6	NA	CASSLEGAYNSPLHF	TGCGCCAGCAGCTTGGAAGGGGCCTATAATTCACCCCTCCACTTT
TRBD1	TRBV5-1	TRBJ1-2	NA	CASSLDPQGVGVRYTF	TGCGCCAGCAGCTTAGACCCACAGGGGGTCGGTGTGAGGTACACCTTC
NA	TRBV4-1	TRBJ2-5	NA	CASSQVTSQETQYF	TGCGCCAGCAGCCAGGTCACTTCCCAAGAGACCCAGTACTTC
NA	TRBV12-5	TRBJ2-1	NA	CASLQGVDEQFF	TGTGCTAGCCTACAGGGTGTCGATGAGCAGTTCTTC
NA	TRBV6-5	TRBJ1-3	NA	CASKSQSAGNTIYF	TGTGCCAGCAAATCTCAAAGCGCTGGAAACACCATATATTTT
NA	TRBV18	TRBJ1-3	NA	CASSPLPTQSGNTIYF	TGTGCCAGCTCACCACTTCCGACACAGTCTGGAAACACCATATATTTT
NA	TRBV6-1	TRBJ2-6	few	CASSDRPSGANVLTF	TGTGCCAGCAGTGACAGGCCATCTGGGGCCAACGTCCTGACTTTC
TRBD2	TRBV7-6	TRBJ2-2	NA	CASTGIGGANTGELFF	TGTGCCAGCACGGGAATCGGGGGGGCGAACACCGGGGAGCTGTTTTTT
TRBD2	TRBV18	TRBJ2-3	NA	CASSQESGVSTDTQYF	TGTGCCAGCTCGCAAGAGAGCGGGGTAAGCACAGATACGCAGTATTTT
NA	TRBV7-2	TRBJ1-2	NA	CASSLDLFDYGYTF	TGTGCCAGCAGCTTAGACCTATTTGACTATGGCTACACCTTC
NA	TRBV27	TRBJ2-1	NA	CASRLSLSNEQFF	TGTGCCAGCAGACTAAGCCTTAGTAATGAGCAGTTCTTC